This T cell receptor beta chain was identified during a study of blood T cell repertoires in COVID-19. CDR1 LGHDT and CDR2 YNNKEL come from the germline V gene (reference sequence). V lost 4 bases, J lost 2 bases, and 5 bases stayed unmatched. The CDR3 runs to 17 residues. Data came from immunoSEQ multiplex PCR; TCRdb stores just in-frame clones and leaves some out. Of roughly 200,000 clones in the sample, under 90% were seen once. In this sample, this clone turned up once. The TCR sequence derives from a woman at least 80 years old with active or convalescent COVID-19. The rearrangement links TRBV3-1 (or the pseudogene TRBV3-2) to TRBJ2-5, with 15 nucleotides matching TRBD2. The sequencing input was peripheral blood. CDR3 sequence reads: CASSLGTSGGSQETQYF. The CDR3 DNA reads as TGTGCCAGCAGCCTTGGGACTAGCGGGGGGAGTCAAGAGACCCAGTACTTC.